The 24 T cell receptor beta chains in this list originate from one sample, sequenced in a study of shared T cell receptors in the human thymus. Only in-frame clones appear in the TCRdb table, and some are missing; sequencing was by immunoSEQ multiplex PCR. The sample contains roughly 560,000 clones, more than 75% of which appear only once. These data also featured in a second study, about human thymus T cells.

Input material: thymocytes. The receptor set was obtained from a boy in the first two years of life with a congenital heart defect.

V gene TRBV29-1 combines with J gene TRBJ1-1; 7 bases agree with TRBD1. Germline V gene sequence: CDR1 SQVTM, CDR2 ANQGSEA. V lost 7 bases and J lost 1; bases outside the gene matches: 6. This CDR3 spans 13 amino acids. CDR3 DNA sequence: TGCAGCGCAACCCGGGACAGGAACACTGAAGCTTTCTTT. Protein product: CSATRDRNTEAFF.

The V and J genes are TRBV5-1 and TRBJ1-1; 9 nucleotides line up with TRBD1. CDR1 is SGHRS, CDR2 YFSETQ, per germline. This CDR3 has 15 amino acids. V gave up 0 bases and J gave up 6 bases; unmatched junction bases: 6. The CDR3 spells CASSLGDRVWAEAFF. CDR3 coding DNA: TGCGCCAGCAGCTTGGGGGACAGGGTTTGGGCTGAAGCTTTCTTT.

V gene TRBV6-1 combines with J gene TRBJ2-5, with 8 bases lining up with TRBD2. This CDR3 is 13 amino acids long. V was pared by 7 bases and J by 2 bases, with 3 bases of the junction left unmatched. CDR1 and CDR2 from the germline V gene are MNHNS and SASEGT. This CDR3 reads CASTVAGQETQYF. CDR3 coding DNA: TGTGCCAGCACAGTAGCGGGGCAAGAGACCCAGTACTTC.

The rearrangement links TRBV4-3 to TRBJ2-5; maybe TRBD1 (5 bases). This CDR3 is 14 amino acids long. Germline CDR1 reads LGHNA; CDR2 reads YSLEER. The ends were cut back, 0 bases at V and 4 bases at J, with 9 bases in the middle. This CDR3 reads CASSQDTQGETQYF. CDR3 coding DNA: TGCGCCAGCAGCCAAGATACCCAGGGAGAGACCCAGTACTTC.

The rearrangement links TRBV5-1 to TRBJ2-7; a possible D gene is TRBD2 (5 bases). The CDR3 totals 14 residues. V lost 4 bases and J lost 3, with 14 bases in between. Per germline, CDR1 SGHRS and CDR2 YFSETQ. The CDR3 loop is CASSRGRALYEQYF. CDR3 nucleotide sequence: TGCGCCAGCAGCCGAGGGCGGGCCCTCTACGAGCAGTACTTC.

The V and J genes are TRBV16 and TRBJ2-7, with 10 positions matching TRBD1. The junction had 16 bases not matched to a gene; V was cut back by 2 bases and J by 6 bases. The CDR3 totals 18 residues. Per germline, CDR1 KGHSY and CDR2 FQNENV. CDR3 region: CASSQLPMPRDRGPEQYF. In DNA, the CDR3 is TGTGCCAGCAGCCAACTACCAATGCCCCGGGACAGGGGTCCCGAGCAGTACTTC.

CDR3 region: CATSSPDSPYEQYF. CDR3 nucleotides: TGTGCCACCAGCAGTCCGGACTCACCCTACGAGCAGTACTTC. J is TRBJ2-7 and V is TRBV15, with a tentative D call TRBD2 (5 bases). Trimming stripped 3 bases from V and 2 bases from J, with 11 bases between. The germline V gene has CDR1 LNHNV and CDR2 YYDKDF (reference sequence). The CDR3 extends over 14 amino acids.

This chain connects TRBV23-1 to TRBJ2-7; possible D gene TRBD2, 6 bases. TRBV23-1 carries the ORF label, with uncertain function. The CDR3 contains 15 residues. V lost 6 bases, J lost 0 bases, and 15 bases lay in between. Here the CDR3 DNA reads TGCGCCAGCAGGACAGCGGGTCTTCACTCCTACGAGCAGTACTTC. This codes for CASRTAGLHSYEQYF.

J is TRBJ2-7 and V is TRBV11-3, with 9 bases identical to TRBD2. The V gene end was trimmed by 0 bases and the J gene end by 4 bases; junction bases not matched to a gene: 4. The CDR3 loop spans 15 amino acids. CDR1 is SGHNT, CDR2 YENEEA, per germline. CDR3 protein: CASSLDPSGKYEQYF. CDR3 DNA: TGTGCCAGCAGCTTAGATCCTAGCGGGAAGTACGAGCAGTACTTC.

This chain connects TRBV18 to TRBJ2-5, with D uncertain. This CDR3 has 12 amino acids. Germline V CDR1 and CDR2: KGHSH, LQKENI. Trimming shortened V by 4 bases and J by 5 bases, and 8 bases separated the two germline ends. CDR3 DNA sequence: TGTGCCAGCTCACGTACAGCCGAGACCCAGTACTTC. Protein sequence: CASSRTAETQYF. The variable domain in full, completed from reference TRBV18 and TRBJ2-5, reads NAGVMQNPRHLVRRRGQEARLRCSPMKGHSHVYWYRQLPEEGLKFMVYLQKENIIDESGMPKERFSAEFPKEGPSILRIQQVVRGDSAAYFCASSRTAETQYFGPGTRLLVL.

This rearrangement joins TRBV6-5 to TRBJ2-6; 8 bases are a match to TRBD1. Germline-derived CDR1 and CDR2 are MNHEY and SVGAGI. The CDR3 is 14 residues long. The J segment lost 2 bases and the V segment lost 6 bases, leaving 0 bases of the junction unmatched. In DNA form, the CDR3 reads TGTGCCAGCAGGGACAGGGCTGGGGCCAACGTCCTGACTTTC. Encoded protein: CASRDRAGANVLTF.

This rearrangement joins TRBV27 to TRBJ1-5; D perhaps matches TRBD1 (6 bases). This CDR3 is built from 15 residues. The germline V and J ends were trimmed by 0 bases and 7 bases, with 13 bases remaining between them. From germline, CDR1 is MNHEY and CDR2 SMNVEV (reference sequence). CDR3 DNA: TGTGCCAGCAGTTTATCATCAGGGGCCGGGCAGCCCCAGCATTTT. This encodes CASSLSSGAGQPQHF.

The rearrangement joins TRBV4-3 to TRBJ2-1; possible D gene TRBD2, 6 bases. From germline, CDR1 is LGHNA and CDR2 YSLEER. This CDR3 comprises 14 residues. The V and J ends lost 1 base and 11 bases respectively, with 15 bases between them. The CDR3 loop is CASSQARALAKQFF. The CDR3 DNA reads TGCGCCAGCAGCCAAGCTCGGGCGCTAGCGAAGCAGTTCTTC.

The chain couples TRBV14 to TRBJ2-1; TRBD2 matches at 12 bases. The CDR3 spans 19 residues. V was clipped by 1 base and J by 2 bases; unmatched bases: 9. Germline V gene lookup returns CDR1 SGHDN and CDR2 FVKESK. CDR3 sequence (DNA): TGTGCCAGCAGCCAAGCGGGACTAGCGGGCGAACATGCCTACAATGAGCAGTTCTTC. This gives the protein CASSQAGLAGEHAYNEQFF.

V is TRBV25-1 and J is TRBJ2-1; TRBD1 aligns across 7 bases. This CDR3 comprises 16 residues. J gave up 7 bases and V 3 bases, and 12 bases lay outside the gene matches. CDR1 and CDR2 (germline): MGHDK, SYGVNS. This CDR3 reads CASSDRTGPLQNEQFF. In DNA form, the CDR3 reads TGTGCCAGCAGTGATCGGACAGGACCCTTACAGAATGAGCAGTTCTTC.

This clone has just one count. The rearrangement links TRBV12-5 to TRBJ2-3; maybe TRBD2 (5 bases). The CDR3 runs 18 residues. V dropped 0 bases and J dropped 2 bases, with 18 bases sitting between them. Per germline, CDR1 LGHNT and CDR2 FRNRAP. CDR3 bases: TGTGCTAGTGGTTTGGTAGCGCGGACTCCTGACGCCACAGATACGCAGTATTTT. Its translation: CASGLVARTPDATDTQYF.

This clone was counted a single time. The rearrangement joins TRBV7-2 to TRBJ2-1; 7 bases map to TRBD2. V lost 2 bases and J lost 1; bases outside the gene matches: 2. The CDR3 is 15 residues long. Per germline, CDR1 SGHTA and CDR2 FQGNSA. CDR3 residues: CASSLWRESYNEQFF. In DNA, the CDR3 is TGTGCCAGCAGCTTATGGCGGGAGTCCTACAATGAGCAGTTCTTC. The entire variable domain, with the rest obtained from reference TRBV7-2 and TRBJ2-1, is as follows: GAGVSQSPSNKVTEKGKDVELRCDPISGHTALYWYRQSLGQGLEFLIYFQGNSAPDKSGLPSDRFSAERTGGSVSTLTIQRTQQEDSAVYLCASSLWRESYNEQFFGPGTRLTVL.

The gene calls are TRBV9 and TRBJ2-1; 11 bases map to TRBD2. The CDR3 is 13 amino acids. CDR1 and CDR2 from the germline V gene are SGDLS and YYNGEE. The trim removed 4 bases at V and 9 bases at J, leaving 3 bases unmatched. CDR3 protein: CASSPGLAAEQFF. As DNA, the CDR3 is TGTGCCAGCAGCCCGGGACTAGCGGCTGAGCAGTTCTTC.

In this sample, this clone turned up a few times. V and J are TRBV25-1 and TRBJ2-6, with TRBD2 as a possible D gene (7 bases). V shed 1 base and J shed 3 bases, with 10 bases lying between them. This CDR3 is 16 amino acids long. Looked up from germline, CDR1 is MGHDK and CDR2 is SYGVNS. This CDR3 is CASSEWGGGGANVLTF. The CDR3 DNA reads as TGTGCCAGCAGTGAATGGGGGGGCGGTGGGGCCAACGTCCTGACTTTC. Full variable domain (outside the CDR3, taken from reference TRBV25-1 and TRBJ2-6): EADIYQTPRYLVIGTGKKITLECSQTMGHDKMYWYQQDPGMELHLIHYSYGVNSTEKGDLSSESTVSRIRTEHFPLTLESARPSHTSQYLCASSEWGGGGANVLTFGAGSRLTVL.

This sequence joins TRBV7-9 and TRBJ2-3; weak D call: TRBD2 (5 bases). Trimming left V 2 bases short and J 0 bases short, with 12 bases between. The CDR3 runs 16 residues. The germline V gene has CDR1 SEHNR and CDR2 FQNEAQ (reference sequence). CDR3 DNA sequence: TGTGCCAGCAGCTTAAATGGAGGTGCTAGCACAGATACGCAGTATTTT. It encodes CASSLNGGASTDTQYF.

The rearrangement joins TRBV19 to TRBJ2-3, with TRBD2 matching over 9 bases. This CDR3 is built from 16 residues. Germline CDR1 reads LNHDA; CDR2 reads SQIVND (reference sequence). J gave up 3 bases and V 3 bases, and 7 bases lay outside the gene matches. This CDR3 is CASSIPRGRGTDTQYF. CDR3 DNA sequence: TGTGCCAGTAGTATCCCCCGCGGGAGGGGGACAGATACGCAGTATTTT.

The V call is TRBV4-3, the J call TRBJ2-1; D may be TRBD2 (5 bases). The CDR3 has 18 amino acids. Per the germline V gene, CDR1 is LGHNA and CDR2 is YSLEER. With 1 base removed from V and 2 bases from J, the gap between germline ends came to 18 bases. In DNA, the CDR3 is TGCGCCAGCAGCCAAGGGGAGAGCCCAGCGGTCCCCTACAATGAGCAGTTCTTC. This gives the protein CASSQGESPAVPYNEQFF.

The chain has TRBV4-2 and TRBJ2-3; TRBD2 aligns across 9 bases. The trim removed 10 bases at V and 0 bases at J, leaving 8 bases unmatched. The germline CDR1 and CDR2 sequences are LGHNA and YNFKEQ. The CDR3 runs 15 residues. CDR3 amino acids: CATTSGASSTDTQYF. The CDR3 nucleotides are TGTGCCACGACTAGCGGAGCGTCTAGCACAGATACGCAGTATTTT.

The CDR3 spells CASSPPDKALGDYHEQYF. CDR3 DNA sequence: TGTGCCAGCTCACCACCCGATAAGGCCCTGGGAGATTACCACGAGCAGTACTTC. The gene calls are TRBV18 and TRBJ2-7; possible D gene TRBD2, 5 bases. CDR1 KGHSH and CDR2 LQKENI come from the germline V gene. There are 18 residues in the CDR3. V lost 0 bases, J lost 5 bases, and 23 bases lay in between.